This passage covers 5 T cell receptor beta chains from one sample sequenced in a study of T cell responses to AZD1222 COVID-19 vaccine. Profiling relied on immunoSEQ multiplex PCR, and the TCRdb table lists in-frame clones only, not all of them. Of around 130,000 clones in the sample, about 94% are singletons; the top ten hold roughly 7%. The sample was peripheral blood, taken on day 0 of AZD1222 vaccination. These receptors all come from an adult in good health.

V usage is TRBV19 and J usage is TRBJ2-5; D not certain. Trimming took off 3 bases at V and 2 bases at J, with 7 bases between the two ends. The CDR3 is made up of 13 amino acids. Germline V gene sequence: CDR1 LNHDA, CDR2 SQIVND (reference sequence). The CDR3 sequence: CASSISRQETQYF. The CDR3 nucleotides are TGTGCCAGTAGTATCTCTAGGCAAGAGACCCAGTACTTC.

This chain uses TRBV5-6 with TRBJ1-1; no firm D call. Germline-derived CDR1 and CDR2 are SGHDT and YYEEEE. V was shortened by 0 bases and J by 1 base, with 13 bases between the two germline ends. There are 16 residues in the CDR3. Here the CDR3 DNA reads TGTGCCAGCAGCTTGGAGGTGGGCATATGGAACACTGAAGCTTTCTTT. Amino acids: CASSLEVGIWNTEAFF.

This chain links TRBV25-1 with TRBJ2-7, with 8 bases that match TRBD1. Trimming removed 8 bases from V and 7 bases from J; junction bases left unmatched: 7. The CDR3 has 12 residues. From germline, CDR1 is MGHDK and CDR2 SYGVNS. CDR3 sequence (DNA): TGTGCCAGCGGTCAGGGGGCGAGTGAGCAGTACTTC. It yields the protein CASGQGASEQYF.

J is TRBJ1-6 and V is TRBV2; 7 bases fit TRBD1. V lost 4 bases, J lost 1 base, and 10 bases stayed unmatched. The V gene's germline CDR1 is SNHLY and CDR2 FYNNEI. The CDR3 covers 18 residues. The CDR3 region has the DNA TGTGCCAGCAGTGTGCCTGGGGACAGTGGATCCTATAATTCACCCCTCCACTTT. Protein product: CASSVPGDSGSYNSPLHF. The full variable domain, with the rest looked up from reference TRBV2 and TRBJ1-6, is EPEVTQTPSHQVTQMGQEVILRCVPISNHLYFYWYRQILGQKVEFLVSFYNNEISEKSEIFDDQFSVERPDGSNFTLKIRSTKLEDSAMYFCASSVPGDSGSYNSPLHFGNGTRLTVT.

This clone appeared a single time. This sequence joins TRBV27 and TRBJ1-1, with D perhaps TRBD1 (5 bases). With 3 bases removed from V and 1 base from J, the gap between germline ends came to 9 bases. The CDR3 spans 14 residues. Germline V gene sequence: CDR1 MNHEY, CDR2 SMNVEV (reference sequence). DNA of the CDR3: TGTGCCAGCAGTTTTATCGACAGGAACACTGAAGCTTTCTTT. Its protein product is CASSFIDRNTEAFF.